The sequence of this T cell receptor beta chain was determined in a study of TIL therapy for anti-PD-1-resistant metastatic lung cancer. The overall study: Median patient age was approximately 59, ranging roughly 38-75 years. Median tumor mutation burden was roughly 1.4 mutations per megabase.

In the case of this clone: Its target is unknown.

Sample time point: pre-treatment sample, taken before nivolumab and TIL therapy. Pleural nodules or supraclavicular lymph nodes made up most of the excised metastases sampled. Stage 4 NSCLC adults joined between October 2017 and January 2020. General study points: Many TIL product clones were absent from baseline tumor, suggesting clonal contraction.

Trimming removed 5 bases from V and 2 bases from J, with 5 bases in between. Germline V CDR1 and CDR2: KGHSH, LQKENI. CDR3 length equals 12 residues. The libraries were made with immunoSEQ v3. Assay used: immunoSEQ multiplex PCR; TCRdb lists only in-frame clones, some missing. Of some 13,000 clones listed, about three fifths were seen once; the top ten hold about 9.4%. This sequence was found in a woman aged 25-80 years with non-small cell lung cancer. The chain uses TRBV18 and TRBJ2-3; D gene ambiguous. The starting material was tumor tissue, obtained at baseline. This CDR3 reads CASSESTDTQYF. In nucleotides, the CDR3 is TGTGCCAGCTCAGAATCCACAGATACGCAGTATTTT.